This entry describes one TCR beta chain. Its antigen is as yet unknown. This sample stems from a study of T cell responses to AZD1222 COVID-19 vaccine. Study findings and constraints: Variant regions that are unmutated are reportedly the target of nearly half of spike-specific TCRs. Possibly, clonal diversity was underestimated; donors were largely white British and included more females.

Here immunoSEQ multiplex PCR was the method, and the copy in TCRdb shows in-frame clones only, minus some. The sample includes about 83,000 clones, around nine tenths of them seen just once. The CDR3 has 13 residues. The germline V gene encodes CDR1 SEHNR and CDR2 FQNEAQ (reference sequence). Trimming cost V 6 bases and J 2 bases, with 10 bases left between them. The chain carries TRBV7-9 and TRBJ1-2, with D tentatively TRBD1 (6 bases). The TCR originated in an adult in good health. The specimen comprised peripheral blood, sampled on day 0 of MenACWY control vaccination. The CDR3 region is CASSRGQNYGYTF. Here the CDR3 DNA reads TGTGCCAGCAGTCGCGGACAGAACTATGGCTACACCTTC.